The present TCR beta chain was sequenced within a study of blood T cell repertoires in COVID-19. Study context: The United States, Italy and Spain provided the acute and convalescent COVID-19 samples.

Germline V gene lookup returns CDR1 LGHNA and CDR2 YSLEER. The CDR3 runs 16 residues. J was trimmed by 7 bases and V by 0 bases; bases with no gene match: 9. Method: immunoSEQ multiplex PCR; TCRdb's copy keeps in-frame clones and lacks some. The profile shows roughly 200,000 clones, less than 80% of them singletons. The sample comprised peripheral blood. This TCR derives from a man in his fifties or sixties who had recovered from COVID-19. The chain recombines TRBV4-3 with TRBJ2-1; 7 nucleotides line up with TRBD2. The CDR3: CASSQDSGNPLNEQFF. The CDR3 nucleotides are TGCGCCAGCAGCCAAGACAGCGGGAATCCCTTGAATGAGCAGTTCTTC.